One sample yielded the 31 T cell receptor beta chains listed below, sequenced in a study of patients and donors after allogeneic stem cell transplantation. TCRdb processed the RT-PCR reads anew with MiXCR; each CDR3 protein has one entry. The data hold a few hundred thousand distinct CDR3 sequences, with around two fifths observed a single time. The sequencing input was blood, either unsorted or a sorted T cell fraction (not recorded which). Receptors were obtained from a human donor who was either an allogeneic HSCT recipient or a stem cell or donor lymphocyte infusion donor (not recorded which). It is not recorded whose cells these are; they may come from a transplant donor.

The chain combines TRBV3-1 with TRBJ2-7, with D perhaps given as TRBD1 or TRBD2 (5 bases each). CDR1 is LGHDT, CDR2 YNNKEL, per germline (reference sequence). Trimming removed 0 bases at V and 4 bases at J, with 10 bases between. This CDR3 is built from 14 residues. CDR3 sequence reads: CASSQEGDPYEQYF. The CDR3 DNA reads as TGTGCCAGCAGCCAAGAGGGGGATCCTTACGAGCAGTACTTC.

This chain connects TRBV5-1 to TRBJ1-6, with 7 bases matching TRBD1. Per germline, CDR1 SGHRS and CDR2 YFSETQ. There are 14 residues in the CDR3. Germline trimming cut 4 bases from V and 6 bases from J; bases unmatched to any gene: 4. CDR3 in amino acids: CASSRDSPNSPLHF. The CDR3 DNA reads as TGCGCCAGCAGCCGGGACAGCCCTAATTCACCCCTCCACTTT.

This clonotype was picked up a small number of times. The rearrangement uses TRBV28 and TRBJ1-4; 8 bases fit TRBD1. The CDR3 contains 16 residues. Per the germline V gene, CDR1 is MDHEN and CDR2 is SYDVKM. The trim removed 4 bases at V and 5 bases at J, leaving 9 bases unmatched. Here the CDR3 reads CASSSRRDRRNEKLFF. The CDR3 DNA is TGTGCCAGCAGTTCCCGCCGGGACAGGAGGAATGAAAAACTGTTTTTT.

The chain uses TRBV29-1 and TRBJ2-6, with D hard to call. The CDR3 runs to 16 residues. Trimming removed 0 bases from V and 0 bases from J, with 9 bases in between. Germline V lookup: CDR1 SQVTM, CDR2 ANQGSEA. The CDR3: CSVEEGWGSGANVLTF. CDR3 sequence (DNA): TGCAGCGTTGAAGAGGGATGGGGCTCTGGGGCCAACGTCCTGACTTTC. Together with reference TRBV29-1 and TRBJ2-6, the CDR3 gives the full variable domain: SAVISQKPSRDICQRGTSLTIQCQVDSQVTMMFWYRQQPGQSLTLIATANQGSEATYESGFVIDKFPISRPNLTFSTLTVSNMSPEDSSIYLCSVEEGWGSGANVLTFGAGSRLTVL.

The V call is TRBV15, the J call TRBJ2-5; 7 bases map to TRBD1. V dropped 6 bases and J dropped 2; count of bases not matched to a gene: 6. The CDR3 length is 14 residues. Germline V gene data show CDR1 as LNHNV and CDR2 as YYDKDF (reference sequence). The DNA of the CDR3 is TGTGCCACCAGTAAGGGGACAGCTCAAGAGACCCAGTACTTC. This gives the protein CATSKGTAQETQYF.

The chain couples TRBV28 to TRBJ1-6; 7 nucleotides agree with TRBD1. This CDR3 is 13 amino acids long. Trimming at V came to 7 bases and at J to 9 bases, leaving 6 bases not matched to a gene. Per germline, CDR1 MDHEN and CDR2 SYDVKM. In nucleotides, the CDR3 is TGTGCCAGCAAACAGGGGAATCGTTCACCCCTCCACTTT. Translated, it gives CASKQGNRSPLHF.

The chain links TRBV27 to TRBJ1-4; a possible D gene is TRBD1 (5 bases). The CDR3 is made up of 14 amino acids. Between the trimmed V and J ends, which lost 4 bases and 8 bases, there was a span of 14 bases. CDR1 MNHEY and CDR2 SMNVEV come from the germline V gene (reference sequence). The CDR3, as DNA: TGTGCCAGCAGTTCAATGTGGGGGACCGAAAAACTGTTTTTT. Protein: CASSSMWGTEKLFF.

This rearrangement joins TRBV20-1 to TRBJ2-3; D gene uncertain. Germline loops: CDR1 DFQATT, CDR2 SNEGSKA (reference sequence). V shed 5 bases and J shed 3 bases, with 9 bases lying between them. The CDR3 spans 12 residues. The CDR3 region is CSALNGTDTQYF. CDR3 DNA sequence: TGCAGTGCTCTGAACGGAACAGATACGCAGTATTTT.

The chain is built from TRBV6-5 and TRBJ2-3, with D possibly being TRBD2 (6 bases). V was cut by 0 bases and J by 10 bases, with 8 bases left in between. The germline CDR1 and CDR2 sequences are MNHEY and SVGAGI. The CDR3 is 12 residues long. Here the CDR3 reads CASSYSGGAQYF. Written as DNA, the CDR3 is TGTGCCAGCAGTTACTCCGGGGGAGCGCAGTATTTT.

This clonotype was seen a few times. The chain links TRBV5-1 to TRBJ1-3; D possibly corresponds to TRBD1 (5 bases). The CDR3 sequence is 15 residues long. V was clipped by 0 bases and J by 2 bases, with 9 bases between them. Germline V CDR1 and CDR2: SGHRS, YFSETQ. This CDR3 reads CASSLVAGPGNTIYF. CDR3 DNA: TGCGCCAGCAGCTTGGTTGCGGGGCCTGGAAACACCATATATTTT. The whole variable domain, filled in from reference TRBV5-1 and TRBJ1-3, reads KAGVTQTPRYLIKTRGQQVTLSCSPISGHRSVSWYQQTPGQGLQFLFEYFSETQRNKGNFPGRFSGRQFSNSRSEMNVSTLELGDSALYLCASSLVAGPGNTIYFGEGSWLTVV.

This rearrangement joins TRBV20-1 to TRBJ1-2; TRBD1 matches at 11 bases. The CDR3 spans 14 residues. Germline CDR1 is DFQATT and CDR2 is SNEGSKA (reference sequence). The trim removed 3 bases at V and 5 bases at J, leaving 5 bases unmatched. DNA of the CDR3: TGCAGTGCTAGGGGACAGGGGGAGACATATGGCTACACCTTC. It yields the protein CSARGQGETYGYTF.

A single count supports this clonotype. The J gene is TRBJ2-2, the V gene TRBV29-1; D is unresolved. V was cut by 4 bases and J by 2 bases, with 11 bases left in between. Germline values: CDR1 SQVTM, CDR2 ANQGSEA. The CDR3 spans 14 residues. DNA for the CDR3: TGCAGCGTTGGGGCTATCCCAAACACCGGGGAGCTGTTTTTT. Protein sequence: CSVGAIPNTGELFF.

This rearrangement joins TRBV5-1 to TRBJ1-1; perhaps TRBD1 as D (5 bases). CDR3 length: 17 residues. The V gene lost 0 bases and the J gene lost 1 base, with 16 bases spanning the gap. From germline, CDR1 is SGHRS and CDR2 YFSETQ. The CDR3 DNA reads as TGCGCCAGCAGCTTGGCCGCCTCGACAGCCCAGAACACTGAAGCTTTCTTT. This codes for CASSLAASTAQNTEAFF.

CDR3 coding DNA: TGTGCCAGCAGCCAAGGGACTCCGCGGCGGACCCAGTACTTC. Amino acids: CASSQGTPRRTQYF. V gene TRBV3-1 combines with J gene TRBJ2-5, with D possibly matching TRBD2 (5 bases). The CDR3 has 14 amino acids. CDR1 LGHDT and CDR2 YNNKEL come from the germline V gene (reference sequence). V gave up 1 base and J gave up 7 bases, with 13 bases separating them.

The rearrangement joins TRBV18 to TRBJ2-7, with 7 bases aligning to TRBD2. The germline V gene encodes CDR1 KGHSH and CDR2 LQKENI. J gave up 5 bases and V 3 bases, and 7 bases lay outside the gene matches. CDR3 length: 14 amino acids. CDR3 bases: TGTGCCAGCTCACCGCGGGAGCGAGGTAACGAGCAGTACTTC. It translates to CASSPRERGNEQYF.

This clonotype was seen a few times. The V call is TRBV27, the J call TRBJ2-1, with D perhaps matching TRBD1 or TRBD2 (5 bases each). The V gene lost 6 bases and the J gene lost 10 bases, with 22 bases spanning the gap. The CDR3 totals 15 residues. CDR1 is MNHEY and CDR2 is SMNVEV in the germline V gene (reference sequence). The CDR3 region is CASSPFSGAPKEQFF. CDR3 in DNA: TGTGCCAGCAGCCCCTTCTCCGGGGCCCCCAAAGAGCAGTTCTTC.

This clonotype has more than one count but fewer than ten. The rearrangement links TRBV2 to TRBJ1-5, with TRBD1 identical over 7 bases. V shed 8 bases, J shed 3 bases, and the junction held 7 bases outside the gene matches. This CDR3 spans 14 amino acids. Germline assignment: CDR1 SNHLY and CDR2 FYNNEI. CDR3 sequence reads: CASQTGINNQPQHF. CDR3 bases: TGTGCCAGCCAGACAGGGATCAACAATCAGCCCCAGCATTTT.

The CDR3 region is CASSWDWSAEQYF. CDR3 nucleotide sequence: TGTGCCAGCAGTTGGGACTGGTCCGCAGAGCAGTACTTC. This chain uses TRBV12-3 or TRBV12-4 with TRBJ2-7; perhaps TRBD2 as D (6 bases). The CDR3 runs 13 residues. Trimming stripped 4 bases from V and 7 bases from J, with 14 bases between.

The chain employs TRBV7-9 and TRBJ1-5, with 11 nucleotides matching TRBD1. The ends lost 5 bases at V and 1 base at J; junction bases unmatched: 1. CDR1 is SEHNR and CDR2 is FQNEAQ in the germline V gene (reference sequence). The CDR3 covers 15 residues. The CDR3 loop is CASSGTGGSNQPQHF. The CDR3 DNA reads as TGTGCCAGCAGCGGGACAGGGGGGAGCAATCAGCCCCAGCATTTT.

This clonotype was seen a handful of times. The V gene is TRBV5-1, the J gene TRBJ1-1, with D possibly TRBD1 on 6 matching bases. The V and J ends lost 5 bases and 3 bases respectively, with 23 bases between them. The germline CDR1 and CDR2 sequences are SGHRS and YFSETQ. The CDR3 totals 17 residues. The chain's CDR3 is CASSFSGQLNWDTEAFF. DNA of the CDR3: TGCGCCAGCAGTTTTTCCGGACAGCTCAACTGGGACACTGAAGCTTTCTTT.

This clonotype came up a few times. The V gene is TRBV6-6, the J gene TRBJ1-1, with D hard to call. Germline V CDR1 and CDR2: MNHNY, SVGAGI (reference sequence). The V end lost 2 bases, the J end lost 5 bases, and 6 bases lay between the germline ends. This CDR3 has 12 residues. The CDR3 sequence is CASSYVGTEAFF. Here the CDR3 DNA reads TGTGCCAGCAGTTACGTAGGGACTGAAGCTTTCTTT.

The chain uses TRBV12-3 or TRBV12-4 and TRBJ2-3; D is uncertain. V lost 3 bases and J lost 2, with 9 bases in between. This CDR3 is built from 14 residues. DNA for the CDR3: TGTGCCAGCAGTTTTGACGGATACACAGATACGCAGTATTTT. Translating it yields CASSFDGYTDTQYF.

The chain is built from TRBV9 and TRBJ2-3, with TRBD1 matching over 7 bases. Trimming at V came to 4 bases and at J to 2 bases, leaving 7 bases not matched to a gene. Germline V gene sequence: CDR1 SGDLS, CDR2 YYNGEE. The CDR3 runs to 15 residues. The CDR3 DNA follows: TGTGCCAGCAGCCTCCGGGACAGACACACAGATACGCAGTATTTT. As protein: CASSLRDRHTDTQYF.

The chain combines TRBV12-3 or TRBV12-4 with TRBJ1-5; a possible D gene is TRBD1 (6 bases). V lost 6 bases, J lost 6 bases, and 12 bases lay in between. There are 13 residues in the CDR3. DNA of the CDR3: TGTGCCAGCAGCTGGGGGGGGGCTCAGCCCCAGCATTTT. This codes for CASSWGGAQPQHF.

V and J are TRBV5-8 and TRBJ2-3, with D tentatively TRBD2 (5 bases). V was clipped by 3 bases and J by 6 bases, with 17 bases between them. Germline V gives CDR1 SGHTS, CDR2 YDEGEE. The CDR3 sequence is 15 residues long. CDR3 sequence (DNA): TGTGCCAGCAGCTCCGGGAAGACCAGAATTGATACGCAGTATTTT. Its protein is CASSSGKTRIDTQYF.

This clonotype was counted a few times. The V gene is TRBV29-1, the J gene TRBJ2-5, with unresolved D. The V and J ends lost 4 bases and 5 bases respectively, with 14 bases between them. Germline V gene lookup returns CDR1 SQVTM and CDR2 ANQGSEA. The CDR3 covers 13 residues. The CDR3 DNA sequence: TGCAGCGTTGCCCCGACCAATTTGGAGACCCAGTACTTC. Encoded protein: CSVAPTNLETQYF.

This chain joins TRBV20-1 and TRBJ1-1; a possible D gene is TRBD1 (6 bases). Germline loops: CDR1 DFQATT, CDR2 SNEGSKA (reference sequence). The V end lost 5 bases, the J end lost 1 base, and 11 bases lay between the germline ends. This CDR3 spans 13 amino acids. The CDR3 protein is CSASETGNTEAFF. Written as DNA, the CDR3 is TGCAGTGCTTCGGAGACAGGGAACACTGAAGCTTTCTTT.

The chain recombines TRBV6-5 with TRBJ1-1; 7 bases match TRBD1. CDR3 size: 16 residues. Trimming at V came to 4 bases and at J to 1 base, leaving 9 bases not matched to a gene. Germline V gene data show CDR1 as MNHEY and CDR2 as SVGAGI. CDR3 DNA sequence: TGTGCCAGCAGTTTTGAACCGGGACAGTGGAACACTGAAGCTTTCTTT. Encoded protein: CASSFEPGQWNTEAFF.

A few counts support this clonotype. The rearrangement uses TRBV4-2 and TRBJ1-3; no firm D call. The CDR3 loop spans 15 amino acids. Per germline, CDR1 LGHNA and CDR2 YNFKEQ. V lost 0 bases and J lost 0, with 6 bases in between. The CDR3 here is CASSQDYHSGNTIYF. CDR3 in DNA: TGTGCCAGCAGCCAAGACTACCACTCTGGAAACACCATATATTTT.

In DNA form, the CDR3 reads TGCAGTGCTAGAGATCTAGCGGGGGTCTCCTACGAGCAGTACTTC. Its translation is CSARDLAGVSYEQYF. The rearrangement uses TRBV20-1 and TRBJ2-7; 10 bases align to TRBD2. V shed 0 bases and J 0 bases; nucleotides not matched to a gene: 2. The germline V gene has CDR1 DFQATT and CDR2 SNEGSKA (reference sequence). The CDR3 runs 15 residues.

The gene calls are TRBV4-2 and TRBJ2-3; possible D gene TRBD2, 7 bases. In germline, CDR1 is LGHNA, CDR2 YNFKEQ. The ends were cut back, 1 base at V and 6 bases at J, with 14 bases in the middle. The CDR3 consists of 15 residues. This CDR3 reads CASSQGGGLLDTQYF. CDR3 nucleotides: TGTGCCAGCAGCCAAGGCGGGGGCCTTCTTGATACGCAGTATTTT.